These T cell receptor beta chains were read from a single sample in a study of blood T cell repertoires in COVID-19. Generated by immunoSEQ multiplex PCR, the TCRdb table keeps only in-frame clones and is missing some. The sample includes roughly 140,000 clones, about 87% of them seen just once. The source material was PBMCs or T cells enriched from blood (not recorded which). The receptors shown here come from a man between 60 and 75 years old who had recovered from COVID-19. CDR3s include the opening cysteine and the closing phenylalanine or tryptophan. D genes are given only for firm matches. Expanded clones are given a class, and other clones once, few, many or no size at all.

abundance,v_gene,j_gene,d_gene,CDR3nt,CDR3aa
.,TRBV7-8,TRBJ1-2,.,TGTGCCAGCACCTTCGGGGGGGGAGGCTATGGCTACACCTTC,CASTFGGGGYGYTF
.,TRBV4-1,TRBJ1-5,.,TGCGCCAGCAGCCAAAACGTGGGGGCTGGGAGCAATCAGCCCCAGCATTTT,CASSQNVGAGSNQPQHF
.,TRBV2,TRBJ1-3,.,TGTGCCAGCAGGAAGGACAGCTCTGGAAACACCATATATTTT,CASRKDSSGNTIYF
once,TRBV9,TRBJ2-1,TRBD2,TGTGCCAGCAGCCGACTAGCGGATAGCTCCTACAATGAGCAGTTCTTC,CASSRLADSSYNEQFF
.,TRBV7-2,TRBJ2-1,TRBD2,TGTGCCAGCAGCCTTATAGCGGGTTCTTACAATGAGCAGTTCTTC,CASSLIAGSYNEQFF
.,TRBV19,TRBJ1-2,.,TGTGCCAGTAGTCTCCGGACAGCGTTTGGTGGCTACACCTTC,CASSLRTAFGGYTF
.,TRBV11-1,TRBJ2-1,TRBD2,TGTGCCAGCAGCCCGTGGGGGACTAGCGGGACCAATGAGCAGTTCTTC,CASSPWGTSGTNEQFF
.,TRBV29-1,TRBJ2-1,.,TGCAGCGTTGGAGGTACCTACAATGAGCAGTTCTTC,CSVGGTYNEQFF
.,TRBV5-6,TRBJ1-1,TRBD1,TGTGCCAGCAGATTTACAGGGGCGAACACTGAAGCTTTCTTT,CASRFTGANTEAFF
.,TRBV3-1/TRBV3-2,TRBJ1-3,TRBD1,TGTGCCAGCAGCCAATGGGACAGGGGTACTGGAAACACCATATATTTT,CASSQWDRGTGNTIYF
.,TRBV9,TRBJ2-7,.,TGTGCCAGCAGCGTACGATCTGGGGAGGCCTACGAGCAGTACTTC,CASSVRSGEAYEQYF
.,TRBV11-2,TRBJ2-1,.,TGTGCCAGCAGCTTTATCCTCTCCAATGAGCAGTTCTTC,CASSFILSNEQFF
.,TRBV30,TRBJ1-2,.,TGTGCCTGGAGTAGACGGGAAACTAACTATGGCTACACCTTC,CAWSRRETNYGYTF
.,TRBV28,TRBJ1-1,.,TGTGCCAGCAGTCCACCAGGGTCCCGAGGTACCACTGAAGCTTTCTTT,CASSPPGSRGTTEAFF
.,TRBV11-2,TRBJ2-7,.,TGTGCCAGCAGCGCGGGACTTCTGACCGGCGAGCAGTACTTC,CASSAGLLTGEQYF
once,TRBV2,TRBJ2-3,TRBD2,TGTGCCAGCGGGACTAGCGGGATGAGCACAGATACGCAGTATTTT,CASGTSGMSTDTQYF
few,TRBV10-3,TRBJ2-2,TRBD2,TGTGCCATCAGTGATCTAGCGGGGACCGGGGAGCTGTTTTTT,CAISDLAGTGELFF
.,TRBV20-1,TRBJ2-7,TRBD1,TGCAGTGCCAGTGACAGGGTTTCCTACGAGCAGTACTTC,CSASDRVSYEQYF
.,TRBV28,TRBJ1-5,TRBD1,TGTGCCAGCAGTACCGGTGACAGGGAGGTTCAGCCCCAGCATTTT,CASSTGDREVQPQHF
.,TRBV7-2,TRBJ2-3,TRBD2,TGTGCCAGCACCCGACTAGCGGGAGGTCCAGATACGCAGTATTTT,CASTRLAGGPDTQYF
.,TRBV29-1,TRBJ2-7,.,TGCAGCGTTGTTGGCGGATCCTACGAGCAGTACTTC,CSVVGGSYEQYF
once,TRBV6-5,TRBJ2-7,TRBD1,TGTGCCAGCAGGAAAACAGGGGCTTTCTACGAGCAGTACTTC,CASRKTGAFYEQYF
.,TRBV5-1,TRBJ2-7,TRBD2,TGCGCCAGCAGCTTGGGCGGACTAGACTTCTCCTACGAGCAGTACTTC,CASSLGGLDFSYEQYF
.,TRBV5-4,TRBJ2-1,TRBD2,TGTGCCAGCAGCTTGGCGGGAGGGAGATACAATGAGCAGTTCTTC,CASSLAGGRYNEQFF
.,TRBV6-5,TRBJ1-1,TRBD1,TGTGCCACCGATAATCCACAGGGGACTGAAGCTTTCTTT,CATDNPQGTEAFF
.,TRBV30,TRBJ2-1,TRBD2,TGTGCCTGGAGTGTAGGAGCGGGGAACAATGAGCAGTTCTTC,CAWSVGAGNNEQFF
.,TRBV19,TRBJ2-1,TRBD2,TGTGCCACTCAGACTAGCGGGAGGAGGACCTACAATGAGCAGTTCTTC,CATQTSGRRTYNEQFF
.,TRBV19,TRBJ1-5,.,TGTGCTTCGACGAAGGGAGGGGCTAGCAATCAGCCCCAGCATTTT,CASTKGGASNQPQHF
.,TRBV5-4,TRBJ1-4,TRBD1,TGTGCCAGCAGCTCGGGACAGGGGGCAACTAATGAAAAACTGTTTTTT,CASSSGQGATNEKLFF
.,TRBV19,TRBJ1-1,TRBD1,TGTGCCAGTAGTAAAACGGGACAGTGGAACACTGAAGCTTTCTTT,CASSKTGQWNTEAFF
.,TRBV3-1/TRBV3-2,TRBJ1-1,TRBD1,TGTGCCAGCAGCCAACAGGGGGCTGAGGGGAGTGAAGCTTTCTTT,CASSQQGAEGSEAFF
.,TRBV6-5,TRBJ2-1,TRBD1,TGTGCCAGCAGAAGGGACAGGGAGCAGTTCTTC,CASRRDREQFF
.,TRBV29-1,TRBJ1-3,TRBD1,TGCAGCGTCCGACAGGGTGGTGGAAACACCATATATTTT,CSVRQGGGNTIYF
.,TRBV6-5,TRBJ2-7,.,TGTGCCAGCAGTTCAGACAAGAGCTCCTACGAGCAGTACTTC,CASSSDKSSYEQYF